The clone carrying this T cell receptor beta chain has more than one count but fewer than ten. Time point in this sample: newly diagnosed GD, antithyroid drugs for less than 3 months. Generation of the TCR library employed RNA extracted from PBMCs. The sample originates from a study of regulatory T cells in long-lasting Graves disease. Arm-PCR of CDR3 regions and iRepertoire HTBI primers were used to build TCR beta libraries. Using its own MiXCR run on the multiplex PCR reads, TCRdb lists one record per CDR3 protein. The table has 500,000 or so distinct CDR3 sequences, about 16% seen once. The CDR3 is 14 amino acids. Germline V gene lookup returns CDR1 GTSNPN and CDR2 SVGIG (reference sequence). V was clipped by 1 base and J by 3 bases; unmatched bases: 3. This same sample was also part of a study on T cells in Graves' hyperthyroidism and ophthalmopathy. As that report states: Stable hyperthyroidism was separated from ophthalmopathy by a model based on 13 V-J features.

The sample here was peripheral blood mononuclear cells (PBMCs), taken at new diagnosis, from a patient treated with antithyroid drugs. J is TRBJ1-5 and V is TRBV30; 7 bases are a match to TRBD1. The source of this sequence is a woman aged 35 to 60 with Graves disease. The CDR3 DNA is TGTGCCTGGAGTGGACAGGGTTTCAATCAGCCCCAGCATTTT. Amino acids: CAWSGQGFNQPQHF.